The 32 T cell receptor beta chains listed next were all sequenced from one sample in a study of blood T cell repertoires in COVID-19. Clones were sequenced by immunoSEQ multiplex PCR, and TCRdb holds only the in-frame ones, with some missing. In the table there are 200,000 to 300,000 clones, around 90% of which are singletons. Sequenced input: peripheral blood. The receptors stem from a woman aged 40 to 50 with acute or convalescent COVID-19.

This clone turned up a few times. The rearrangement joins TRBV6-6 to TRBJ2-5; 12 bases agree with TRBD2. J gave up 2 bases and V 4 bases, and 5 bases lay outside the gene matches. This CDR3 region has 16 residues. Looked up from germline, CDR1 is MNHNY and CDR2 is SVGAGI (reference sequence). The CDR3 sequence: CASSSGLAGTQETQYF. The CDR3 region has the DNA TGTGCCAGCAGTTCAGGACTAGCGGGGACTCAAGAGACCCAGTACTTC.

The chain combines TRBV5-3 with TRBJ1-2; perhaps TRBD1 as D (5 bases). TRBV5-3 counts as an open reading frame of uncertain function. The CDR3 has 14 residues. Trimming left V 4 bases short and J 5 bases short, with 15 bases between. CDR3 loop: CARSPQEGRYGYTF. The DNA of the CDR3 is TGTGCCAGAAGCCCTCAGGAGGGGAGGTATGGCTACACCTTC.

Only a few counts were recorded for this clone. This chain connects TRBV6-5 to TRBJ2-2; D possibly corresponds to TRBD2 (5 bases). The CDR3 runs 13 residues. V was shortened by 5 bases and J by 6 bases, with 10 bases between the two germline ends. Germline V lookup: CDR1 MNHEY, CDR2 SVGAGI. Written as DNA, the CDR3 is TGTGCCAGCAGTCGGGAAGTGGCCGGGGAGCTGTTTTTT. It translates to CASSREVAGELFF.

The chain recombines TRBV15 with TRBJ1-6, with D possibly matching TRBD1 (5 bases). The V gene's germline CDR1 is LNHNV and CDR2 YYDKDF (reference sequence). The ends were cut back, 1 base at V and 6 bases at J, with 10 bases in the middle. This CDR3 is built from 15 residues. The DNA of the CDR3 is TGTGCCACCAGCAGAGTGCTAGGGGTTAATTCACCCCTCCACTTT. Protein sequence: CATSRVLGVNSPLHF. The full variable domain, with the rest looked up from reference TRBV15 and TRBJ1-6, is DAMVIQNPRYQVTQFGKPVTLSCSQTLNHNVMYWYQQKSSQAPKLLFHYYDKDFNNEADTPDNFQSRRPNTSFCFLDIRSPGLGDTAMYLCATSRVLGVNSPLHFGNGTRLTVT.

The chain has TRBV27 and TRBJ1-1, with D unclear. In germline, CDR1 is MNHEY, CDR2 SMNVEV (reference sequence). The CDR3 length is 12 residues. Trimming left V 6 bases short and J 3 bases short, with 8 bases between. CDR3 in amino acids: CASSLPDTEAFF. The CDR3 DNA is TGTGCCAGCAGCCTACCGGACACTGAAGCTTTCTTT.

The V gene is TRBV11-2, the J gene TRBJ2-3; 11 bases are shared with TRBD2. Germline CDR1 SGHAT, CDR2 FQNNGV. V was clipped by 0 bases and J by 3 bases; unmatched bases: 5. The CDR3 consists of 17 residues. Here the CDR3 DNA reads TGTGCCAGCAGCTTAGATCAGGTAGCGGGGGGGACAGATACGCAGTATTTT. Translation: CASSLDQVAGGTDTQYF. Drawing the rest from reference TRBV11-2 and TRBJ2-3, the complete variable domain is EAGVAQSPRYKIIEKRQSVAFWCNPISGHATLYWYQQILGQGPKLLIQFQNNGVVDDSQLPKDRFSAERLKGVDSTLKIQPAKLEDSAVYLCASSLDQVAGGTDTQYFGPGTRLTVL.

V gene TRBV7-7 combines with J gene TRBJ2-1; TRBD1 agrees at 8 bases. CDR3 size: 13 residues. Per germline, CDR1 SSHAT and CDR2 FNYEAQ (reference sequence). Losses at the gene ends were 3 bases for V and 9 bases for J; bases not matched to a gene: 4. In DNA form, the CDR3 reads TGTGCCAGCAGCTTGGGACAGGCGGGTGAGCAGTTCTTC. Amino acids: CASSLGQAGEQFF.

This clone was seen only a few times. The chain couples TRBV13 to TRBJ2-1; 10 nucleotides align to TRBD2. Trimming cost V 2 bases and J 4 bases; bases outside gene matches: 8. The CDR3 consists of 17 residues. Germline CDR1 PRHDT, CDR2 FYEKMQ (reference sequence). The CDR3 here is CASSLKAGGTYYNEQFF. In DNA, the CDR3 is TGTGCCAGCAGCTTAAAAGCGGGGGGGACTTATTACAATGAGCAGTTCTTC. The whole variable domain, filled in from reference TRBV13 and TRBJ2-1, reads AAGVIQSPRHLIKEKRETATLKCYPIPRHDTVYWYQQGPGQDPQFLISFYEKMQSDKGSIPDRFSAQQFSDYHSELNMSSLELGDSALYFCASSLKAGGTYYNEQFFGPGTRLTVL.

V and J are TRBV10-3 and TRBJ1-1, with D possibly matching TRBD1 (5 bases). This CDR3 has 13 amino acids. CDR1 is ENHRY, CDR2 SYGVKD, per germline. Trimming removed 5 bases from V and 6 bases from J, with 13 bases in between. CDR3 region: CAISKQDPPEAFF. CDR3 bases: TGTGCCATCAGTAAACAGGATCCCCCTGAAGCTTTCTTT.

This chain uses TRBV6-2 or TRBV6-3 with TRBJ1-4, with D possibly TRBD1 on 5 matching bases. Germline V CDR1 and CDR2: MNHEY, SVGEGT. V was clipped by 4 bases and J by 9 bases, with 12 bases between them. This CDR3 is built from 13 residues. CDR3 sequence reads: CASSLGGYQKLFF. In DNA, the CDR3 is TGTGCCAGCAGTTTGGGGGGGTACCAAAAACTGTTTTTT.

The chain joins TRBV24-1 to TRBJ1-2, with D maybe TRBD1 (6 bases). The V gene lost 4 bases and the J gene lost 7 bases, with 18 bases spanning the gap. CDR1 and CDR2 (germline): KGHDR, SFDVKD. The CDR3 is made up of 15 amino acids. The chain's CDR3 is CATSDPRTGSGGYTF. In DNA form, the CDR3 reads TGTGCCACCAGTGACCCCCGTACAGGGTCTGGTGGCTACACCTTC.

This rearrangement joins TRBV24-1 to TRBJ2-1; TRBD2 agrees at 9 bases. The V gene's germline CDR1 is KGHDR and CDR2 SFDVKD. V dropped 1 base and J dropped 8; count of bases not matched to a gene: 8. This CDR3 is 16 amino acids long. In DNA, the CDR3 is TGTGCCACCAGTGATTTTGGGCGGCGGGGGGGCTATGAGCAGTTCTTC. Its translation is CATSDFGRRGGYEQFF.

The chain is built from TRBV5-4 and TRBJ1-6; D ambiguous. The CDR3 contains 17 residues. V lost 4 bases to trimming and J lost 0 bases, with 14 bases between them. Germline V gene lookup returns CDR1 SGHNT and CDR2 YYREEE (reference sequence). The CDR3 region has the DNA TGTGCCAGCAGCCTGGAAGGAGGGAGCTCCTATAATTCACCCCTCCACTTT. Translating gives CASSLEGGSSYNSPLHF.

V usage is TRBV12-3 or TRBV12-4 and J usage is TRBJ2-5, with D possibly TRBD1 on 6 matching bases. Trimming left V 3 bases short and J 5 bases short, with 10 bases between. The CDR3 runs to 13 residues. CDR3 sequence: CASSFYRVETQYF. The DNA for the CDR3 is TGTGCCAGCAGTTTTTACAGGGTGGAGACCCAGTACTTC.

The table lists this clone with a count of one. This CDR3 is CASSLDPGYNEQFF. The CDR3 DNA is TGTGCCAGCAGCTTAGACCCGGGGTACAATGAGCAGTTCTTC. The chain is built from TRBV7-2 and TRBJ2-1; possibly TRBD2 for D (5 bases). Per the germline V gene, CDR1 is SGHTA and CDR2 is FQGNSA. This CDR3 has 14 residues. With 1 base removed from V and 4 bases from J, the gap between germline ends came to 8 bases.

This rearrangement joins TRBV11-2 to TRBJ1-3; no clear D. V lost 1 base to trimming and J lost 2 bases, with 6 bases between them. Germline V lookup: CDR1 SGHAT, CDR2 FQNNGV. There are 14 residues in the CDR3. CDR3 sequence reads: CASSLGGTGNTIYF. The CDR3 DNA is TGTGCCAGCAGCTTAGGAGGAACTGGAAACACCATATATTTT.

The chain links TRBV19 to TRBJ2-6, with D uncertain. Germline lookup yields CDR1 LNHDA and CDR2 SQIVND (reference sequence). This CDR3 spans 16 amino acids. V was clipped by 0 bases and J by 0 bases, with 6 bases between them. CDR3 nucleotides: TGTGCCAGTAGTATAGAAGTCGGCTCTGGGGCCAACGTCCTGACTTTC. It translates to CASSIEVGSGANVLTF.

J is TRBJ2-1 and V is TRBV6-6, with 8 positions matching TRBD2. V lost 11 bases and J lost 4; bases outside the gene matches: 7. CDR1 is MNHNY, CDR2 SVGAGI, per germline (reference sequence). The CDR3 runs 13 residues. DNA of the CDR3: TGTGCCGCGGGGGGATTCGGATACAATGAGCAGTTCTTC. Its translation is CAAGGFGYNEQFF.

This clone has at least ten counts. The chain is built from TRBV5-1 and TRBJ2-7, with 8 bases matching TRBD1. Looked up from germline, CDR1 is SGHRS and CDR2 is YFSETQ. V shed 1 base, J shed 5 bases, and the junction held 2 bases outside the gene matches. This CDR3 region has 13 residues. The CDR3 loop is CASSLSGGNEQYV. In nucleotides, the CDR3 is TGCGCCAGCAGCTTGTCAGGGGGCAACGAGCAGTACGTC.

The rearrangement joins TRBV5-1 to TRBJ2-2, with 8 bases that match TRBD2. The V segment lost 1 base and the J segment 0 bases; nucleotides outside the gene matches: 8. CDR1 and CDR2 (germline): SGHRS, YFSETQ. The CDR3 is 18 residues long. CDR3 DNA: TGCGCCAGCAGCTTGTTAGGTCTAGCGGGCGCGAACACCGGGGAGCTGTTTTTT. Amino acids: CASSLLGLAGANTGELFF.

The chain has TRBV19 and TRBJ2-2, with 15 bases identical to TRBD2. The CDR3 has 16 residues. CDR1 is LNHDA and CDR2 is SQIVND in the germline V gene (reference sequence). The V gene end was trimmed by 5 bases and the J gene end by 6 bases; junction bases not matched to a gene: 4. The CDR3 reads CASSSRTSGGAGELFF. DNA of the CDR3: TGTGCCAGTAGTTCGCGGACTAGCGGGGGGGCCGGGGAGCTGTTTTTT.

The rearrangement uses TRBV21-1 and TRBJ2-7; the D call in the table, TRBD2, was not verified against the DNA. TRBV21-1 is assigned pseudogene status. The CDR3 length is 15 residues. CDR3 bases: TGTGCCAGCAGCAAAAGCCTAGCGGGGCAAACCGAGCAGTACGTC. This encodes CASSKSLAGQTEQYV.

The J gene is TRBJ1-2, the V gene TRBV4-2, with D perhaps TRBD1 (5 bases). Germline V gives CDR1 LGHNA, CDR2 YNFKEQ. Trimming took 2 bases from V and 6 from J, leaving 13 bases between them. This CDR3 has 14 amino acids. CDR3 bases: TGTGCCAGCAGCCAAAGTCGTCAGGGTAATGGCTACACCTTC. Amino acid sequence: CASSQSRQGNGYTF.

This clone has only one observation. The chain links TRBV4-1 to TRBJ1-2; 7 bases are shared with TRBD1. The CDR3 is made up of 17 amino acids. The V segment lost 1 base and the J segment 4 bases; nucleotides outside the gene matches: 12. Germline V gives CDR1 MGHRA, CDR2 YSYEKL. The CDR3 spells CASSQVEWTGSPYGYTF. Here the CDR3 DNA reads TGCGCCAGCAGCCAAGTTGAGTGGACAGGTTCACCCTATGGCTACACCTTC.

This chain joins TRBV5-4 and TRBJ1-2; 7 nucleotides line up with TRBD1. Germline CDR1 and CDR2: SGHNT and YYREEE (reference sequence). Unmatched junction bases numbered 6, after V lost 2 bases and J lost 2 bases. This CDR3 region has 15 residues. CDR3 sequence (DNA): TGTGCCAGCAGCTTAGGTGGGACAGCGAACTATGGCTACACCTTC. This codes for CASSLGGTANYGYTF.

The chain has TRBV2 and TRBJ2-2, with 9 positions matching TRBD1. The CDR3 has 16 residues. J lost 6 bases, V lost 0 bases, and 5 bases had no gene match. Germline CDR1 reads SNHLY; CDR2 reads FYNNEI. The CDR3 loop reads CASSEARTGEAGELFF. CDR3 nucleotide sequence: TGTGCCAGCAGTGAAGCCCGGACAGGGGAGGCCGGGGAGCTGTTTTTT.

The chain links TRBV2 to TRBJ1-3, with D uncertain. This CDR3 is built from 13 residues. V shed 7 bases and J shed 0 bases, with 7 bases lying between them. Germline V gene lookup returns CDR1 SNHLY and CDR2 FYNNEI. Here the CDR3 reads CASMVDSGNTIYF. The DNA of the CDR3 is TGTGCCAGCATGGTAGACTCTGGAAACACCATATATTTT.

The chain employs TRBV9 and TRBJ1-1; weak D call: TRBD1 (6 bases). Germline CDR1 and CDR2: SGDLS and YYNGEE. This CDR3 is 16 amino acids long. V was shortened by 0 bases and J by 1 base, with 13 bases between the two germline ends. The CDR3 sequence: CASSVGAGVENTEAFF. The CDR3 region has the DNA TGTGCCAGCAGCGTAGGGGCAGGGGTGGAGAACACTGAAGCTTTCTTT.

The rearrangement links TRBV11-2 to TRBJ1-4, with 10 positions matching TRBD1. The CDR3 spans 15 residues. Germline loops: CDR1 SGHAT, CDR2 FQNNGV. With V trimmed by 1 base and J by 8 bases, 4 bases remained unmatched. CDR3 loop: CASSLGDRGLEKLFF. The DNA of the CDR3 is TGTGCCAGCAGCTTAGGAGACAGGGGGCTCGAAAAACTGTTTTTT.

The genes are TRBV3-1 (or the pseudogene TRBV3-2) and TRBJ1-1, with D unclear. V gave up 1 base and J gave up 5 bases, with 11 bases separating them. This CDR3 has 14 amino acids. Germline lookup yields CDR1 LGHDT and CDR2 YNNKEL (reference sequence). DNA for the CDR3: TGTGCCAGCAGCCAAGTCGGGAGGAGAACTGAAGCTTTCTTT. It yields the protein CASSQVGRRTEAFF.

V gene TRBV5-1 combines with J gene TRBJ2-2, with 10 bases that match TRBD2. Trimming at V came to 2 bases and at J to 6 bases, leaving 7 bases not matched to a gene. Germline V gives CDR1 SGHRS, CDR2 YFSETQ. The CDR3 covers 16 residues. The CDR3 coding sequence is TGCGCCAGCAGCTTCTTAGCGGGGGGAGGCGCCGGGGAGCTGTTTTTT. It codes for CASSFLAGGGAGELFF.

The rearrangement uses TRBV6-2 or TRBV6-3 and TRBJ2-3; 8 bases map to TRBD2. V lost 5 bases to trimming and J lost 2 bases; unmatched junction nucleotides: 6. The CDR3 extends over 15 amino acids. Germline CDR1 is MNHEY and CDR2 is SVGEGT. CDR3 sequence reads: CASSKSGGLTDTQYF. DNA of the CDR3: TGTGCCAGCAGTAAAAGCGGGGGACTCACAGATACGCAGTATTTT.